This section outlines one TCR beta chain sequence together with its context. This sample is part of a study of T cells in Graves' hyperthyroidism and ophthalmopathy. Germline CDR1 and CDR2: SGHRS and YFSETQ. The CDR3 has 14 residues. Trimming cost V 5 bases and J 8 bases, with 14 bases left between them. There were TCR beta CDR3 regions amplified from RNA transcripts. The study used the HTBI primer set for a first-round RT-PCR of the TCR CDR3. One entry per CDR3 protein, called by TCRdb with MiXCR from the multiplex PCR reads. Among fewer than 550,000 distinct CDR3 sequences, around a sixth were seen once, and the ten largest hold roughly 7.4%.

This TCR derives from a woman between 18 and 29 years old with Graves' hyperthyroidism. The V and J genes are TRBV5-1 and TRBJ1-6; D not certain. Sequenced input: blood. The CDR3 DNA reads TGCGCCAGCAGTCTTAGTTGGAATGATTCACCCCTCCACTTT. It translates to CASSLSWNDSPLHF.